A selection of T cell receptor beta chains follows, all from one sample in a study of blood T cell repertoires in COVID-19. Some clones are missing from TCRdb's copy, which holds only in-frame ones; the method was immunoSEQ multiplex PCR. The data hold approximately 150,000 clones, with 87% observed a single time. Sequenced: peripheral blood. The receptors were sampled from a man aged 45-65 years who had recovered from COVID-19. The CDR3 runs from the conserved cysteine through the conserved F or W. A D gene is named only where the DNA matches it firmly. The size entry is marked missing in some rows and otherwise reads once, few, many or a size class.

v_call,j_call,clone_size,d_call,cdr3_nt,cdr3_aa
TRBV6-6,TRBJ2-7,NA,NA,TGTGCCAGCAGACCCGCAGCTGGGGGGACCGACGAGCAGTACTTC,CASRPAAGGTDEQYF
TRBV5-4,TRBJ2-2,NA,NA,TGTGCCAGCAGCTTGGAGCCCACCCCCAACACCGGGGAGCTGTTTTTT,CASSLEPTPNTGELFF
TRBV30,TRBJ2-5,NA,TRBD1,TGTGCCTGGAGTCCGGGACAGGATGTTCGAGAGACCCAGTACTTC,CAWSPGQDVRETQYF
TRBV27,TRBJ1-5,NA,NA,TGTGCCAGCAGTTCTTCCTCAAACAGCCTCAATCAGCCCCAGCATTTT,CASSSSSNSLNQPQHF
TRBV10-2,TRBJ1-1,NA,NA,TGCGCCAGCAGTGCGGTGAACACTGAAGCTTTCTTT,CASSAVNTEAFF
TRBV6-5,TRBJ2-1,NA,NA,TGTGCCAGCAGTTACCAGTTTTCCTACAATGAGCAGTTCTTC,CASSYQFSYNEQFF
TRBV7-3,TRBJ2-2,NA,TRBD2,TGTGCCAGCAGCTGGGACTACAACACCGGGGAGCTGTTTTTT,CASSWDYNTGELFF
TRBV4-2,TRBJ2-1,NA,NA,TGTGCCAGCAGCCAAGCTTTGTCGGGGTACTCCTACAATGAGCAGTTCTTC,CASSQALSGYSYNEQFF
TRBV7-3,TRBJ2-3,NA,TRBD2,TGTGCCAGCAGCCCTGGAGGGCGGGGGGGTGCAGATACGCAGTATTTT,CASSPGGRGGADTQYF
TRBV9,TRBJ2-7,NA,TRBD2,TGTGCCAGCAGCGCCACGGATTTAGCGGGGACAACGGAGCAGTACTTC,CASSATDLAGTTEQYF
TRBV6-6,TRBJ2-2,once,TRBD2,TGTGCCAGCAGTCCCCTAGCGGGGGGCCAAGGGGGGGAGCTGTTTTTT,CASSPLAGGQGGELFF
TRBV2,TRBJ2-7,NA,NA,TGTGCCAGCAGTGAGACATATCCTTCCTACGAGCAGTACTTC,CASSETYPSYEQYF
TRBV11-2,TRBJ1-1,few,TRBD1,TGTGCCAGCAGCCTCTCAGGGGGCACTGAAGCTTTCTTT,CASSLSGGTEAFF
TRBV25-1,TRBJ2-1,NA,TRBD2,TGTGCCAGCAGTGAGCGGGGGGACAATGAGCAGTTCTTC,CASSERGDNEQFF
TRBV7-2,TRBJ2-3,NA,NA,TGTGCCAGCAGTGATACAATAGCGCATTATTTT,CASSDTIAHYF
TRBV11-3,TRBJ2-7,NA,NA,TGTGCCAGCAGCTTAGGGCCCGGGATCTCCTACGAGCAGTACTTC,CASSLGPGISYEQYF
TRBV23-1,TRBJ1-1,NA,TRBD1,TGCGCCAGCAGTCAAGGGCACAGGGGTCTAAACACTGAAGCTTTCTTT,CASSQGHRGLNTEAFF
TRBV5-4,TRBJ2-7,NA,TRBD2,TGTGCCAGCAGCTCGGCCGGGACTAGCTACGAGCAGTACTTC,CASSSAGTSYEQYF
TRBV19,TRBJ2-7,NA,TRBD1,TGTGCCAGTAGTGCGACAGGGAGCTCCTACGAGCAGTACTTC,CASSATGSSYEQYF
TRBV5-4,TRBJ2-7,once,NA,TGTGCCAGCAGCTTGGGCAGGGGGAGGACCTACGAGCAGTACTTC,CASSLGRGRTYEQYF
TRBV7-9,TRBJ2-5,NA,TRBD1,TGTGCCAGCAGCTTAGCAGGACAGGGCCTCCAAGAGACCCAGTACTTC,CASSLAGQGLQETQYF
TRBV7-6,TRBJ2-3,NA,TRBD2,TGTGCCAGCAGCCCGCAGGGACTAGCGGGGGGCACAGATACGCAGTATTTT,CASSPQGLAGGTDTQYF
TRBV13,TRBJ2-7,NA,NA,TGTGCCAGCAGTTCGGGGACATCTAACTACGAGCAGTACTTC,CASSSGTSNYEQYF
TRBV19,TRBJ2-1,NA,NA,TGTGCCAGTAGTAACCACAGGAAATCCTACAATGAGCAGTTCTTC,CASSNHRKSYNEQFF
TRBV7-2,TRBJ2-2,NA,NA,TGTGCCAGCAGCTTAGGCCAGCGCGGGGAGCTGTTTTTT,CASSLGQRGELFF
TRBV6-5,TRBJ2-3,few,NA,TGTGCCAGCAGGCGGGGCCCCTCTAGCACAGATACGCAGTATTTT,CASRRGPSSTDTQYF
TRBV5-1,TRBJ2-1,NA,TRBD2,TGCGCCAGCAGCTCATCCGGGACTAGCGGGGGTTATGAGCAGTTCTTC,CASSSSGTSGGYEQFF
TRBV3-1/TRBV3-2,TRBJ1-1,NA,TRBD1,TGTGCCAGCAGCCAAATGACAGGGGGAACTGAAGCTTTCTTT,CASSQMTGGTEAFF
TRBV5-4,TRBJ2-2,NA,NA,TGTGCCAGCACCAGGCCGGGACTTAACACCGGGGAGCTGTTTTTT,CASTRPGLNTGELFF
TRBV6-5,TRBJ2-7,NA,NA,TGTGCCAGCAACCGGGACAATTCCTACGAGCAGTACTTC,CASNRDNSYEQYF